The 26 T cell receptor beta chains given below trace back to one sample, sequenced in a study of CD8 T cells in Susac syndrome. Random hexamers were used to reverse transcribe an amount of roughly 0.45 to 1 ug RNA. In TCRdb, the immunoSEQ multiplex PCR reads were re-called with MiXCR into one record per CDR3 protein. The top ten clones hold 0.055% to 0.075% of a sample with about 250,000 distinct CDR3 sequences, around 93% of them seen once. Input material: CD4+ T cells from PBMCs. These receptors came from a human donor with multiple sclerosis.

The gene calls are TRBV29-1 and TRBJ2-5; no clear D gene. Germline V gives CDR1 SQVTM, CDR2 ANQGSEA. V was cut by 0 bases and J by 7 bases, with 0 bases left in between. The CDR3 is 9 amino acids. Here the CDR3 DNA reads TGCAGCGTTGAAGAGACCCAGTACTTC. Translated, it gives CSVEETQYF.

The CDR3 loop reads CSATPAGSYTEAFF. The CDR3 DNA reads as TGCAGTGCTACGCCAGCAGGGAGCTACACTGAAGCTTTCTTT. The chain has TRBV20-1 and TRBJ1-1, with D maybe TRBD1 (5 bases). Trimming left V 4 bases short and J 3 bases short, with 15 bases between. The CDR3 is 14 amino acids. Germline loops: CDR1 DFQATT, CDR2 SNEGSKA (reference sequence).

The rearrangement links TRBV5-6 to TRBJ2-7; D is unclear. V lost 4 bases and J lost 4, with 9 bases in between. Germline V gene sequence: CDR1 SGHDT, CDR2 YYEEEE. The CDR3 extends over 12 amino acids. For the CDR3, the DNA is TGTGCCAGCAGCCAGGACGGTTACGAGCAGTACTTC. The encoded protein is CASSQDGYEQYF.

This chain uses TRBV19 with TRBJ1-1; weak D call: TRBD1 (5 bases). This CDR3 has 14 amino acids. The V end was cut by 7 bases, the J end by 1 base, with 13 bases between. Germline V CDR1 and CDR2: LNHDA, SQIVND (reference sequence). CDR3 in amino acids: CASTRTLENTEAFF. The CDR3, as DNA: TGTGCCAGTACCCGGACACTGGAGAACACTGAAGCTTTCTTT.

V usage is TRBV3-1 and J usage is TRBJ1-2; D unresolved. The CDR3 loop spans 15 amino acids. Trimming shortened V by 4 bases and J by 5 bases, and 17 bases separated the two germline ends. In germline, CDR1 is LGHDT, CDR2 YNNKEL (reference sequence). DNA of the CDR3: TGTGCCAGCAGCCCCTCGAATGGACCTTCGTATGGCTACACCTTC. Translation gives CASSPSNGPSYGYTF.

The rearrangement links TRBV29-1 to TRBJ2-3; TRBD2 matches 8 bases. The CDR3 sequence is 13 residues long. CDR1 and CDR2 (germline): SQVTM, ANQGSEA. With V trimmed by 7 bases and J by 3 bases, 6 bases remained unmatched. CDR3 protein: CSASTGGTDTQYF. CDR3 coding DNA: TGCAGCGCATCGACGGGGGGGACAGATACGCAGTATTTT.

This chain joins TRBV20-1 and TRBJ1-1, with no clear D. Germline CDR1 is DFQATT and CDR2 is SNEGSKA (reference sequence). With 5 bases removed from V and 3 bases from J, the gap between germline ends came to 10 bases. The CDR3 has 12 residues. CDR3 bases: TGCAGTGCTGGAACGGCTTACACTGAAGCTTTCTTT. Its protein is CSAGTAYTEAFF.

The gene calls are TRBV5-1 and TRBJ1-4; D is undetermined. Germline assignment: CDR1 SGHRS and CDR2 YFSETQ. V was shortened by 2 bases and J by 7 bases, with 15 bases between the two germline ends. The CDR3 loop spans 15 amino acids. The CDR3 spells CASSLIGQEGEKLFF. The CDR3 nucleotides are TGCGCCAGCAGCTTAATAGGGCAGGAGGGTGAAAAACTGTTTTTT.

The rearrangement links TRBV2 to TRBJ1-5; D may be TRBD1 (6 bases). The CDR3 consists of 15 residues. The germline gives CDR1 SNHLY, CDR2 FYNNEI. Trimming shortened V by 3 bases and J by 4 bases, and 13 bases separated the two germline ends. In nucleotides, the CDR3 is TGTGCCAGCAGTGATGTTGGCAGGGGTAATCAGCCCCAGCATTTT. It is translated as CASSDVGRGNQPQHF.

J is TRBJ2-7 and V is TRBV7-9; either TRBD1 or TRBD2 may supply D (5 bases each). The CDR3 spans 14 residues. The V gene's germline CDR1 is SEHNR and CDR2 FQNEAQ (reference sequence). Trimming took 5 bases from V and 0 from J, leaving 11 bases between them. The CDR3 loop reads CASSGTASSYEQYF. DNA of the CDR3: TGTGCCAGCAGCGGGACGGCCAGCTCCTACGAGCAGTACTTC. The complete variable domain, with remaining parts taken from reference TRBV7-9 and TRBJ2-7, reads DTGVSQNPRHKITKRGQNVTFRCDPISEHNRLYWYRQTLGQGPEFLTYFQNEAQLEKSRLLSDRFSAERPKGSFSTLEIQRTEQGDSAMYLCASSGTASSYEQYFGPGTRLTVT.

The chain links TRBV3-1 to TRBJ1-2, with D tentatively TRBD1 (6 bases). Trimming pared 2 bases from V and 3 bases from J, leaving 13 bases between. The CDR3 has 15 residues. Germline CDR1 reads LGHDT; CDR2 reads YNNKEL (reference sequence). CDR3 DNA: TGTGCCAGCAGCCAAATCCGGACAGCGGACTATGGCTACACCTTC. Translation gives CASSQIRTADYGYTF.

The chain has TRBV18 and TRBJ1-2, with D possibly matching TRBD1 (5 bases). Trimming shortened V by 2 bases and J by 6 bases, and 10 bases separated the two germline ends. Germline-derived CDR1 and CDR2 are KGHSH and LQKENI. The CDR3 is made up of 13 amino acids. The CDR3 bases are TGTGCCAGCTCACCAGTACAAGGGGATGGCTACACCTTC. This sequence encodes CASSPVQGDGYTF. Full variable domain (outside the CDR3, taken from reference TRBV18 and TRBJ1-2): NAGVMQNPRHLVRRRGQEARLRCSPMKGHSHVYWYRQLPEEGLKFMVYLQKENIIDESGMPKERFSAEFPKEGPSILRIQQVVRGDSAAYFCASSPVQGDGYTFGSGTRLTVV.

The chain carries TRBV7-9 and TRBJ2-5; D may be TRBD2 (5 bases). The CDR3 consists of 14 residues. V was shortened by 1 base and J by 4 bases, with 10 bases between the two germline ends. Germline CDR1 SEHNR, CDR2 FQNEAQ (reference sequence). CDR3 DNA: TGTGCCAGCAGCTTAGGAGGGTTGGGAGAGACCCAGTACTTC. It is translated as CASSLGGLGETQYF.

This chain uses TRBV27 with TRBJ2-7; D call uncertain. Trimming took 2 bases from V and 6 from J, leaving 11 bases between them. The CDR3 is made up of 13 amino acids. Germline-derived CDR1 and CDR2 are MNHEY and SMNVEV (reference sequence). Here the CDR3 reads CASSLDLQAEQYV. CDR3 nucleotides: TGTGCCAGCAGTTTAGATCTCCAGGCCGAGCAGTACGTC.

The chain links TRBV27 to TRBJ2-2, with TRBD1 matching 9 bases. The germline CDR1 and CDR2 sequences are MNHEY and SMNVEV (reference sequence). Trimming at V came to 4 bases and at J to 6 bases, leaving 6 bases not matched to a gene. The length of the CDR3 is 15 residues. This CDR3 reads CASSSSQGAAGELFF. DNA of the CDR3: TGTGCCAGCAGTTCCTCACAGGGGGCCGCCGGGGAGCTGTTTTTT.

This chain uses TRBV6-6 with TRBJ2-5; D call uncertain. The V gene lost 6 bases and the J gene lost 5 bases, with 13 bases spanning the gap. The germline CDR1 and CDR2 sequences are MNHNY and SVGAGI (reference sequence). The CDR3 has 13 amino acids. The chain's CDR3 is CASRIPTPETQYF. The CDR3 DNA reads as TGTGCCAGCAGGATTCCCACGCCTGAGACCCAGTACTTC.

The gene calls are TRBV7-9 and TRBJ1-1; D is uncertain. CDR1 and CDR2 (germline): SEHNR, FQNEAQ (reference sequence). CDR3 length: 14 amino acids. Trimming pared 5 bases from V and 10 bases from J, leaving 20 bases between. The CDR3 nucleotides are TGTGCCAGCAGCGCAGGAGGTTCGACGGGCGGAGCTTTCTTT. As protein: CASSAGGSTGGAFF.

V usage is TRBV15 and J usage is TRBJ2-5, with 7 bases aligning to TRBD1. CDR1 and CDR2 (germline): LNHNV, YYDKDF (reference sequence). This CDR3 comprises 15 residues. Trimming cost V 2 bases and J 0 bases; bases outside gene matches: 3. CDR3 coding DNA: TGTGCCACCAGCAGACCTGACAGGGACCAAGAGACCCAGTACTTC. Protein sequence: CATSRPDRDQETQYF.

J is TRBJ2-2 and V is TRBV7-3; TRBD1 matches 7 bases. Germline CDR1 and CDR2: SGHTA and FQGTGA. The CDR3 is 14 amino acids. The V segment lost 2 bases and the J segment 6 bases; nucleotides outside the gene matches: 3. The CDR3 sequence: CASSLRGGAGELFF. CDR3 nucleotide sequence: TGTGCCAGCAGCTTACGAGGGGGCGCCGGGGAGCTGTTTTTT.

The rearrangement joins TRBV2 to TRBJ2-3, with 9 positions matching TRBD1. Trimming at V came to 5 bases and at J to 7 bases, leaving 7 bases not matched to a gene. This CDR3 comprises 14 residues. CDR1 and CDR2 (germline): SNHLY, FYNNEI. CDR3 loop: CASSIQGASNTQYF. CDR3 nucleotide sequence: TGTGCCAGCAGTATACAGGGGGCGTCGAATACGCAGTATTTT.

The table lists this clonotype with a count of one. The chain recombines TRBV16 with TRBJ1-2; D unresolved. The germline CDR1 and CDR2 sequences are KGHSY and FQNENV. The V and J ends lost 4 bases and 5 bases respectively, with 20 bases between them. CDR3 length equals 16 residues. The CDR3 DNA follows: TGTGCCAGCAGCCCCTTAAAGGACCCGAGCTCATATGGCTACACCTTC. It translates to CASSPLKDPSSYGYTF. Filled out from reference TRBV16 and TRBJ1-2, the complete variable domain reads GEEVAQTPKHLVRGEGQKAKLYCAPIKGHSYVFWYQQVLKNEFKFLISFQNENVFDETGMPKERFSAKCLPNSPCSLEIQATKLEDSAVYFCASSPLKDPSSYGYTFGSGTRLTVV.

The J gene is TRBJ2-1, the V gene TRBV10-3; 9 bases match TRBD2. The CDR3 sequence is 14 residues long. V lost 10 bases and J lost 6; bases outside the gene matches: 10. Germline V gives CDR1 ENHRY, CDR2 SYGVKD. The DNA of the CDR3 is TGTGCCACGACACGGCGGGGGGGCCCCAATGAGCAGTTCTTC. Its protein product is CATTRRGGPNEQFF.

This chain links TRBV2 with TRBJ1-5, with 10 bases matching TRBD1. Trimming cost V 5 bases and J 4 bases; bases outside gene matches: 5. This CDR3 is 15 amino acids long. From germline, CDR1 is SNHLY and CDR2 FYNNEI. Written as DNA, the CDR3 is TGTGCCAGCAGTTCACCGGGACAGGGGAATCAGCCCCAGCATTTT. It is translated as CASSSPGQGNQPQHF.

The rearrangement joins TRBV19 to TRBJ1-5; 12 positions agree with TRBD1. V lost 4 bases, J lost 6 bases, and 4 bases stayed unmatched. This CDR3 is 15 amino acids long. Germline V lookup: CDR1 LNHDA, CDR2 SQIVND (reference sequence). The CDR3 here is CASSKGQGASQPQHF. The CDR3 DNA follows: TGTGCCAGTAGTAAGGGACAGGGGGCGAGTCAGCCCCAGCATTTT.

CDR3 in DNA: TGTGCCAGCAGCTTGGGACCAGAGAGGACTGAAGCTTTCTTT. Translating it yields CASSLGPERTEAFF. This chain links TRBV5-4 with TRBJ1-1, with unresolved D. This CDR3 is built from 14 residues. The germline CDR1 and CDR2 sequences are SGHNT and YYREEE (reference sequence). With 0 bases removed from V and 5 bases from J, the gap between germline ends came to 11 bases.

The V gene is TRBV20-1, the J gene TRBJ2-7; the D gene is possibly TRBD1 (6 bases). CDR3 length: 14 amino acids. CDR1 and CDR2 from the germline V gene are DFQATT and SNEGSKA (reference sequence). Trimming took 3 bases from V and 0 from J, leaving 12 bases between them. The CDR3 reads CSASVQGSSYEQYF. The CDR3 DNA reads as TGCAGTGCTAGTGTTCAGGGGAGCTCCTACGAGCAGTACTTC.